This T cell receptor (beta chain) was recovered during a study of cytomegalovirus exposure and HLA in healthy donors. Looked up from germline, CDR1 is SGHAT and CDR2 is FQNNGV. The CDR3 has 16 amino acids. Trimming removed 3 bases from V and 3 bases from J; junction bases left unmatched: 9. Both 60 Vbeta primers and 13 Jbeta primers went into the PCR. This table comes from immunoSEQ multiplex PCR, and its TCRdb copy is limited to in-frame clones, with some not included. The sample lists some 120,000 clones; roughly three quarters were seen once. The rearrangement uses TRBV11-2 and TRBJ2-5, with 8 bases that match TRBD1. The receptor was derived from a man aged 18-30 years in good health and CMV-seronegative. The sequencing sample was made of PBMCs. The CDR3 here is CASSFLGQGLKETQYF. Here the CDR3 DNA reads TGTGCCAGCAGCTTTCTCGGACAGGGCCTAAAAGAGACCCAGTACTTC. Looking up the rest from reference TRBV11-2 and TRBJ2-5 gives the full variable domain: EAGVAQSPRYKIIEKRQSVAFWCNPISGHATLYWYQQILGQGPKLLIQFQNNGVVDDSQLPKDRFSAERLKGVDSTLKIQPAKLEDSAVYLCASSFLGQGLKETQYFGPGTRLLVL.